Shown below are 23 T cell receptor beta chains from a single sample sequenced in a study of tumor-infiltrating lymphocytes in primary liver carcinoma. Between about 18 and 33 mg of unsorted bulk tissue served as the source from which RNA and DNA were co-extracted. Production of TCR beta cDNA used 500 ng total RNA together with a constant-region primer. Three nested multiplex PCR rounds of slightly modified ARM-PCR generated TCR beta libraries. For around 9 cycles apiece, the opening two PCR rounds ran with TRBV1-TRBV30 forward primers and a C-beta reverse primer. TCRdb called the multiplex PCR reads again in MiXCR, with one record for every CDR3 protein. Found here are tens of thousands of distinct CDR3 sequences, over 60% of them singletons; the top ten hold roughly 40%. Sample: liver tumor tissue from sampling region 4. Subset described: tumor region T4, right-lateral pole. These receptors came from a man aged 35 to 55 with primary liver carcinoma and hepatitis B virus infection.

This clonotype was recorded many times. One end of the junction is discordant with germline, which a read error may explain. V is TRBV5-1 and J is TRBJ2-2, with 11 positions matching TRBD2. This CDR3 spans 16 amino acids. Germline CDR1 SGHRS, CDR2 YFSETQ. The CDR3 bases are TGCACCAGCAGCCTACTAGCGGGAGTAGGGGCCGGGGAGCTGTTTTTT. This sequence encodes CTSSLLAGVGAGELFF. The entire variable domain, with the rest obtained from reference TRBV5-1 and TRBJ2-2, is as follows: KAGVTQTPRYLIKTRGQQVTLSCSPISGHRSVSWYQQTPGQGLQFLFEYFSETQRNKGNFPGRFSGRQFSNSRSEMNVSTLELGDSALYLCTSSLLAGVGAGELFFGEGSRLTVL.

Notes on this clonotype: Mismatch with germline at one junction end may stem from a read error. The V and J genes are TRBV6-1 and TRBJ2-4; 10 bases match TRBD1. Germline V lookup: CDR1 MNHNS, CDR2 SASEGT. The CDR3 is 16 amino acids. This chain's CDR3 is CASRLGPGQGEDIQYF. The CDR3, as DNA: TGTGCCAGCAGGCTTGGGCCCGGACAGGGGGAAGACATTCAGTATTTC.

This clonotype was seen more than once but under ten times. A much bigger clone sits one base away, suggesting this may be a read error. The V call is TRBV5-5, the J call TRBJ2-1; 12 bases are a match to TRBD2. Germline values: CDR1 SGHKS, CDR2 YYEKEE (reference sequence). The length of the CDR3 is 17 residues. The CDR3 DNA reads TGTGTCAGCAGCTTGGTCCTAGCGGGAGGGCCTCCCAATGAGCAGTTCTTC. Translated, it gives CVSSLVLAGGPPNEQFF.

Turning to this clonotype: This may arise from a read error, as a much more abundant clone is one base away. The chain couples TRBV29-1 to TRBJ1-3; D remains unclear. Germline CDR1 reads SQVTM; CDR2 reads ANQGSEA. This CDR3 has 12 amino acids. CDR3 in amino acids: CSAKGTGNTIYF. The CDR3 nucleotides are TGCAGTGCAAAGGGTACTGGAAACACCATATATTTT.

The gene calls are TRBV6-5 and TRBJ2-1; D unclear. V was trimmed by 0 bases and J by 8 bases, leaving 8 bases between them. Germline CDR1 and CDR2: MNHEY and SVGAGI. The CDR3 is made up of 13 amino acids. CDR3 nucleotides: TGTGCCAGCAGTTACTCGAGTCGGTATGAGCAGTTCTTC. It translates to CASSYSSRYEQFF.

As concerns this clonotype: A much larger clone lies one base from this, so it may be a read error. The J gene is TRBJ2-1, the V gene TRBV11-2; D possibly uses TRBD1 or TRBD2 (6 bases each). V shed 3 bases and J shed 6 bases, with 18 bases lying between them. CDR3 length: 16 amino acids. CDR1 and CDR2 from the germline V gene are SGHAT and FQNNGV. Written as DNA, the CDR3 is TGTGCCAGCAGCTTCGGGCGAGGGGGGCGCTTCAATGAGCAGTTCTTC. Its protein product is CASSFGRGGRFNEQFF. The full variable domain, its missing parts supplied by reference TRBV11-2 and TRBJ2-1, is EAGVAQSPRYKIIEKRQSVAFWCNPISGHATLYWYQQILGQGPKLLIQFQNNGVVDDSQLPKDRFSAERLKGVDSTLKIQPAKLEDSAVYLCASSFGRGGRFNEQFFGPGTRLTVL.

The chain has TRBV6-5 and TRBJ2-1; TRBD2 is a possible D gene (5 bases). The CDR3 has 11 amino acids. The V gene's germline CDR1 is MNHEY and CDR2 SVGAGI. The CDR3 spells CDSRIAYEQFF. The DNA for the CDR3 is TGTGATAGCAGAATAGCGTATGAGCAGTTCTTC.

Comment on this clonotype: A much larger clone lies a single base off, so this may be a read error. This sequence joins TRBV4-2 and TRBJ2-1; D gene uncertain. Trimming pared 1 base from V and 8 bases from J, leaving 3 bases between. Germline V CDR1 and CDR2: LGHNA, YNFKEQ. CDR3 length: 11 amino acids. The CDR3 loop is CASSQVDEQFF. The DNA of the CDR3 is TGTGCCAGCAGCCAAGTTGATGAGCAGTTCTTC.

Details on this clonotype: The junction and the germline gene differ at one end; a read error may be behind it. The rearrangement links TRBV29-1 to TRBJ2-1; the D gene is possibly TRBD1 (7 bases). Germline CDR1 is SQVTM and CDR2 is ANQGSEA. The CDR3 runs to 11 residues. CDR3: CSARPGGNEQF. For the CDR3, the DNA is TGCAGCGCCCGCCCAGGGGGGAATGAGCAGTTC.

The table lists this clonotype with a few counts. One end of the junction is discordant with germline, which a read error may explain. V is TRBV6-5 and J is TRBJ2-7; no clear D gene. The CDR3 sequence is 15 residues long. CDR1 is MNHEY and CDR2 is SVGAGI in the germline V gene. The CDR3 DNA is TGTGCTAGCAGTTACAGCCGGGTTGTTACCTGCGAGCAGTACTTC. This sequence encodes CASSYSRVVTCEQYF.

A single count supports this clonotype. A read error may produce the germline difference seen at one junction end. This chain uses TRBV10-3 with TRBJ2-4; D call uncertain. The CDR3 runs 18 residues. Germline V CDR1 and CDR2: ENHRY, SYGVKD. The CDR3 spells CAISESIGPLQAKNIRYF. The CDR3 DNA reads TGTGCCATCAGTGAGTCGATAGGGCCACTTCAAGCCAAAAACATTCGGTACTTC.

With respect to this clonotype: The germline gene is not matched at one end of the junction; a read error may be the cause. The V call is TRBV5-1, the J call TRBJ2-3; D is undetermined. The length of the CDR3 is 13 residues. Germline CDR1 SGHRS, CDR2 YFSETQ. This CDR3 is CTSRDARPDTQYF. The CDR3 DNA is TGCACCAGTAGAGACGCAAGGCCTGATACGCAGTATTTT. Full variable domain (remainder filled in from reference TRBV5-1 and TRBJ2-3): KAGVTQTPRYLIKTRGQQVTLSCSPISGHRSVSWYQQTPGQGLQFLFEYFSETQRNKGNFPGRFSGRQFSNSRSEMNVSTLELGDSALYLCTSRDARPDTQYFGPGTRLTVL.

This clonotype was recorded many times. The CDR3 spells CASSSPQGSNQPQHF. The CDR3 bases are TGTGCCAGCAGTTCTCCCCAGGGGAGCAATCAGCCCCAGCATTTT. The chain is built from TRBV28 and TRBJ1-5, with D perhaps matching TRBD1 (6 bases). CDR3 length: 15 residues. Looked up from germline, CDR1 is MDHEN and CDR2 is SYDVKM. V was pared by 4 bases and J by 1 base, with 11 bases between.

The rearrangement joins TRBV4-1 to TRBJ2-5, with D unclear. This CDR3 contains 15 residues. Germline V CDR1 and CDR2: MGHRA, YSYEKL. V was cut by 0 bases and J by 1 base, with 9 bases left in between. CDR3 DNA sequence: TGCGCCAGCAGCCAAGATACGAACGGCCAAGAGACCCAGTACTTC. This gives the protein CASSQDTNGQETQYF.

The genes are TRBV6-1 and TRBJ1-2; the match to TRBD1 covers 9 bases. V shed 4 bases and J 4 bases; nucleotides not matched to a gene: 13. CDR1 is MNHNS, CDR2 SASEGT, per germline. This CDR3 contains 17 residues. CDR3 residues: CASSGLGQGQLGYGYTF. CDR3 coding DNA: TGTGCCAGCAGTGGATTGGGACAGGGACAGTTGGGCTATGGCTACACCTTC.

Comments on this clonotype: The junction departs from the called germline gene at one end, perhaps through a read error. The chain has TRBV12-3 or TRBV12-4 and TRBJ1-2, with TRBD1 matching over 7 bases. CDR3 length: 12 residues. CDR3 sequence: CAIGQEVDGYIF. CDR3 bases: TGCGCCATCGGACAGGAGGTCGATGGCTACATCTTC.

By sample share, this clonotype is medium-sized. The gene calls are TRBV12-3 or TRBV12-4 and TRBJ2-7, with 12 positions matching TRBD1. Losses at the gene ends were 5 bases for V and 2 bases for J; bases not matched to a gene: 4. This CDR3 is built from 15 residues. The CDR3 loop reads CASSIGTGGPYEQYF. Written as DNA, the CDR3 is TGTGCCAGCAGTATCGGGACAGGGGGCCCCTACGAGCAGTACTTC.

The table lists this clonotype with a few counts. One end of the junction varies from germline; a read error may be responsible. V gene TRBV4-2 combines with J gene TRBJ2-2; no firm D call. CDR3 length equals 14 residues. Germline CDR1 and CDR2: LGHNA and YNFKEQ. The CDR3: CASNQDQMGGELFF. CDR3 DNA: TGTGCCAGCAACCAAGATCAGATGGGAGGGGAGCTGTTTTTT.

Worth noting for this clonotype: Likely a read error: the CDR3 ends without its conserved phenylalanine or tryptophan. The chain joins TRBV11-2 to TRBJ2-7, with D unresolved. In germline, CDR1 is SGHAT, CDR2 FQNNGV. The CDR3 runs to 16 residues. The DNA for the CDR3 is TGTGCCGGCAGCTTAGAGATGGCGCCAAAACCCTACGAGCAGTACTTA. Its protein product is CAGSLEMAPKPYEQYL.

Comment on this clonotype: A read error may account for a junction end that differs from germline. The chain recombines TRBV11-2 with TRBJ1-4; D not certain. The germline gives CDR1 SGHAT, CDR2 FQNNGV. The CDR3 runs 15 residues. The DNA for the CDR3 is TGTGCCAGCAGCTTAGACAGCTTCGCTAATGAAAAACTGCTTTTT. Translating gives CASSLDSFANEKLLF.

The CDR3 protein is CASILISGVIEQFF. The CDR3 DNA reads as TGTGCCAGCATTCTGATTAGCGGAGTCATTGAGCAGTTCTTC. This chain joins TRBV12-3 or TRBV12-4 and TRBJ2-1, with D tentatively TRBD2 (6 bases). The V end was cut by 7 bases, the J end by 9 bases, with 19 bases between. CDR3 length: 14 amino acids.

Of note for this clonotype: Compared with germline, one end of the junction differs, possibly owing to a read error. Here the CDR3 DNA reads TGTGCCATCACCAAACGATCGGGACTAGTGGGAGGGTTCCCCTACGAACAGTACTTC. Its protein product is CAITKRSGLVGGFPYEQYF. The chain is built from TRBV10-3 and TRBJ2-7; TRBD2 matches at 8 bases. The germline V gene encodes CDR1 ENHRY and CDR2 SYGVKD. The CDR3 covers 19 residues.

The V and J genes are TRBV6-1 and TRBJ1-5, with D hard to call. This CDR3 is built from 11 residues. The V gene's germline CDR1 is MNHNS and CDR2 SASEGT. This chain's CDR3 is CGSSEGQPQHF. In DNA, the CDR3 is TGTGGCAGTAGTGAGGGACAGCCCCAGCATTTT.